This T cell receptor (beta chain) was obtained from a study of T cells in Graves' hyperthyroidism and ophthalmopathy. TCR beta CDR3 regions were amplified from RNA transcripts. The primer set for the first-round RT-PCR of the TCR CDR3 was HTBI. TCRdb analysed the multiplex PCR reads with MiXCR anew, one entry per CDR3 protein. The sample lists under 350,000 distinct CDR3 sequences; over 15% were seen once. The CDR3 sequence is 11 residues long. Germline V gene sequence: CDR1 GTSNPN, CDR2 SVGIG (reference sequence). V was shortened by 5 bases and J by 6 bases, with 11 bases between the two germline ends. This clonotype was observed many times.

The clonotype comes from a woman aged 50 to 65 with Graves' hyperthyroidism. Sequencing was done on a sample of blood. The V gene is TRBV30, the J gene TRBJ2-7; tentatively, D is TRBD1 (6 bases). The CDR3 nucleotides read TGTGCCTGGTCACAGGGCAGCGAGCAGTACTTC. Translated, it gives CAWSQGSEQYF.